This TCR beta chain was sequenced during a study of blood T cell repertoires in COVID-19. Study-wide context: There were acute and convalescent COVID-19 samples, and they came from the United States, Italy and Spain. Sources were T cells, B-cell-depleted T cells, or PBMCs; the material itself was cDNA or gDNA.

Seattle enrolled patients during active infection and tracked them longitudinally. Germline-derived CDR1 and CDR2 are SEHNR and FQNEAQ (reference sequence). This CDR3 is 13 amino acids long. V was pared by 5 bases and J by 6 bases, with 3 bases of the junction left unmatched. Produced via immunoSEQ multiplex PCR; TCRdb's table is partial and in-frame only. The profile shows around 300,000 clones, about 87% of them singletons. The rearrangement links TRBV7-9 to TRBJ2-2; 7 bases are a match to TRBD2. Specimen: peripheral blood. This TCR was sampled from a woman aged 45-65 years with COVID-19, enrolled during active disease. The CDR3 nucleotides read TGTGCCAGCAGCCGGGAGGTCCCCGGGGAGCTGTTTTTT. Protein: CASSREVPGELFF.